The T cell receptor beta chain described here comes from a study of Graves' ophthalmopathy and Graves' hyperthyroidism. There are many counts of this clonotype. Trimming cost V 5 bases and J 10 bases; bases outside gene matches: 11. The CDR3 extends over 14 amino acids. RNA transcripts served as template for amplifying TCR beta CDR3 sequences. Second-round multiplex PCR came after a first-round RT-PCR that employed HTBI primers. TCRdb reprocessed the multiplex PCR reads with MiXCR, giving one entry per CDR3 protein. The table shows about 600,000 distinct CDR3 sequences, with less than 45% occurring only once.

The material sequenced was peripheral blood or thyroid tissue (not recorded which). V and J are TRBV12-3 or TRBV12-4 and TRBJ2-7, with 10 bases lining up with TRBD2. The clonotype was recovered from an adult man with Graves' hyperthyroidism. CDR3 coding DNA: TGTGCCAGCAGTCTCGACCGGGCTAGCGGGAGTCAGTACTTC. Its translation: CASSLDRASGSQYF.